This TCR beta chain was identified during a study of blood T cells in healthy people across ages. General study points: Older age coincided with a roughly linear decline in TCR beta diversity per million T cells.

Note on this clonotype: Antigen: not known.

Primers used in a second PCR of about 6 to 12 cycles were a sample-barcoded 5' primer and a J-beta primer mix. TCRdb reanalysed the 5' RACE reads using MiXCR and keeps one entry per CDR3 protein. The data hold 450,000 to 700,000 distinct CDR3 sequences, with roughly 28% observed a single time. Each sample provided at least 5 micrograms of extracted total RNA. Between the trimmed V and J ends, which lost 5 bases and 5 bases, there was a span of 12 bases. The CDR3 spans 13 residues. The receptor was isolated from a woman aged 70-85 years in good health. This rearrangement joins TRBV12-3 or TRBV12-4 to TRBJ1-2; D may be TRBD1 (5 bases). The specimen was blood. CDR3 DNA sequence: TGTGCCAGCAGTCCCCACAGGAATTATGGCTACACCTTC. Protein sequence: CASSPHRNYGYTF.